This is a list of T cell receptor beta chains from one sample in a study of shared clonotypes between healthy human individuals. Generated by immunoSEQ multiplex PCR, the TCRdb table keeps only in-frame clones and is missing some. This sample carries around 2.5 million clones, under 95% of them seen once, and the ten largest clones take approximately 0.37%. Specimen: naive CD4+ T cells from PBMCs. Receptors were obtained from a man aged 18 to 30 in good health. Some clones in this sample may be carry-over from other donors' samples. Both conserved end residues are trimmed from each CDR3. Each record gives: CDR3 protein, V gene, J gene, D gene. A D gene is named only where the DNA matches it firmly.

CDR3 protein: SVGDPMNIQY; V gene: TRBV29-1; J gene: TRBJ2-4; D gene: NA
CDR3 protein: ASSPGLAGAYNEQF; V gene: TRBV5-4; J gene: TRBJ2-1; D gene: TRBD2
CDR3 protein: ASSGSGQGRTEAF; V gene: TRBV2; J gene: TRBJ1-1; D gene: TRBD1
CDR3 protein: ASSPPGQGQETQY; V gene: TRBV18; J gene: TRBJ2-5; D gene: TRBD1
CDR3 protein: ASSLGGSGETQY; V gene: TRBV5-1; J gene: TRBJ2-5; D gene: NA
CDR3 protein: SVAPAGQETQY; V gene: TRBV29-1; J gene: TRBJ2-5; D gene: NA
CDR3 protein: ASSTGLAGGETQY; V gene: TRBV5-1; J gene: TRBJ2-5; D gene: TRBD2
CDR3 protein: ASSYPPQVVQF; V gene: TRBV28; J gene: TRBJ2-1; D gene: NA
CDR3 protein: ASSLAGRSEETQY; V gene: TRBV5-4; J gene: TRBJ2-5; D gene: TRBD2
CDR3 protein: ASGQVNTEAF; V gene: TRBV21-1; J gene: TRBJ1-1; D gene: NA
CDR3 protein: ASSRGQTTGELF; V gene: TRBV7-9; J gene: TRBJ2-2; D gene: TRBD1
CDR3 protein: ASSPDFDSGANVLT; V gene: TRBV5-4; J gene: TRBJ2-6; D gene: NA
CDR3 protein: ASSPTSVRETQY; V gene: TRBV7-3; J gene: TRBJ2-5; D gene: NA
CDR3 protein: ASSLVRVDAF; V gene: TRBV5-8; J gene: TRBJ1-1; D gene: NA
CDR3 protein: ASSGGLVDGEQY; V gene: TRBV25-1; J gene: TRBJ2-7; D gene: NA
CDR3 protein: ATGGLGYEQY; V gene: TRBV5-4; J gene: TRBJ2-7; D gene: TRBD2
CDR3 protein: ASSFGGLVWPHEQF; V gene: TRBV7-9; J gene: TRBJ2-1; D gene: NA
CDR3 protein: ASTPRSSYNEQF; V gene: TRBV6-5; J gene: TRBJ2-1; D gene: NA
CDR3 protein: ASSEGHNTKNIQY; V gene: TRBV25-1; J gene: TRBJ2-4; D gene: NA
CDR3 protein: ASSPEGRGRSEAF; V gene: TRBV16; J gene: TRBJ1-1; D gene: NA
CDR3 protein: ASSLGQARGETQY; V gene: TRBV5-1; J gene: TRBJ2-5; D gene: NA
CDR3 protein: ASSYSGAYEQY; V gene: TRBV6-5; J gene: TRBJ2-7; D gene: NA
CDR3 protein: ASSVGTATDTQY; V gene: TRBV25-1; J gene: TRBJ2-3; D gene: TRBD1
CDR3 protein: ASSPVHSGAVEQY; V gene: TRBV5-4; J gene: TRBJ2-7; D gene: TRBD2
CDR3 protein: ASSFRTSVPTGELF; V gene: TRBV7-9; J gene: TRBJ2-2; D gene: TRBD2
CDR3 protein: ASSLFSSGGRNSPLH; V gene: TRBV2; J gene: TRBJ1-6; D gene: TRBD1
CDR3 protein: ASSLEAGTADAF; V gene: TRBV5-4; J gene: TRBJ1-1; D gene: NA
CDR3 protein: ASSPQRGTSYEQY; V gene: TRBV5-4; J gene: TRBJ2-7; D gene: TRBD2
CDR3 protein: ASSTTVNTGELF; V gene: TRBV28; J gene: TRBJ2-2; D gene: NA
CDR3 protein: ASSFRGRQPQH; V gene: TRBV28; J gene: TRBJ1-5; D gene: TRBD1
CDR3 protein: ASSSLGRDGNTGELF; V gene: TRBV5-4; J gene: TRBJ2-2; D gene: NA
CDR3 protein: ASSLAPDRRNNEQF; V gene: TRBV7-6; J gene: TRBJ2-1; D gene: TRBD1
CDR3 protein: ASSHPGTGTYEQY; V gene: TRBV4-1; J gene: TRBJ2-7; D gene: TRBD1
CDR3 protein: ASSIRRDGYEQY; V gene: TRBV19; J gene: TRBJ2-7; D gene: NA
CDR3 protein: ASAGRGNEQY; V gene: TRBV2; J gene: TRBJ2-7; D gene: TRBD2
CDR3 protein: ASSLGLSSGNTIY; V gene: TRBV5-1; J gene: TRBJ1-3; D gene: NA
CDR3 protein: ASSFTGTGGVGAEAF; V gene: TRBV5-1; J gene: TRBJ1-1; D gene: TRBD1
CDR3 protein: ASSLAVNYEQH; V gene: TRBV7-9; J gene: TRBJ2-7; D gene: NA
CDR3 protein: ASTFREQDTEAF; V gene: TRBV7-9; J gene: TRBJ1-1; D gene: NA
CDR3 protein: SVGQLFYGYT; V gene: TRBV29-1; J gene: TRBJ1-2; D gene: NA
CDR3 protein: ASSFERGVRKQY; V gene: TRBV28; J gene: TRBJ2-7; D gene: TRBD2
CDR3 protein: ASSVHGGSLLGGNTIY; V gene: TRBV28; J gene: TRBJ1-3; D gene: NA
CDR3 protein: ASSLFPGIEAEQF; V gene: TRBV7-3; J gene: TRBJ2-1; D gene: NA
CDR3 protein: AIRGSGGSLGAGELF; V gene: TRBV10-3; J gene: TRBJ2-2; D gene: TRBD2
CDR3 protein: AITRVQRQNSYEQY; V gene: TRBV10-3; J gene: TRBJ2-7; D gene: NA
CDR3 protein: ASSLGGLRGDYGYT; V gene: TRBV7-2; J gene: TRBJ1-2; D gene: NA
CDR3 protein: ASSQADVLTTQY; V gene: TRBV4-2; J gene: TRBJ2-5; D gene: NA
CDR3 protein: ASRGNTEAF; V gene: TRBV2; J gene: TRBJ1-1; D gene: NA